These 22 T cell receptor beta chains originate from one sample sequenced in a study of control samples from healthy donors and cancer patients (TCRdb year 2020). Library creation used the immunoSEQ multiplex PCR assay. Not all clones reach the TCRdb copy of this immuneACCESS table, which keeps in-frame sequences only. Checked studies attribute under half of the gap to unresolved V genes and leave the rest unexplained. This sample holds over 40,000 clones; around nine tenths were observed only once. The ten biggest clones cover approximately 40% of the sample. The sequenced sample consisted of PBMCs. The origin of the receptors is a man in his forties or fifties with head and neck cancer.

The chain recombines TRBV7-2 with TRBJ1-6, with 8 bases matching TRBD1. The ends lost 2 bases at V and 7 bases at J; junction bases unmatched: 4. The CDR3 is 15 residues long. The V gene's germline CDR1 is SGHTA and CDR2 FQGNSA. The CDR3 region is CASSLYGTGNSPLHF. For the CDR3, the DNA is TGTGCCAGCAGCTTATACGGGACAGGCAATTCACCCCTCCACTTT.

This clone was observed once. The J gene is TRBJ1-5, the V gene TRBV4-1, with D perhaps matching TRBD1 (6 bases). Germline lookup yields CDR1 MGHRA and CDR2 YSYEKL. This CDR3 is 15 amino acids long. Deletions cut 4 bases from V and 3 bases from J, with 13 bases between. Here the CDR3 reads CASSRSWGPNQPQHF. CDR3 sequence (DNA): TGCGCCAGCAGCCGCTCATGGGGGCCCAATCAGCCCCAGCATTTT.

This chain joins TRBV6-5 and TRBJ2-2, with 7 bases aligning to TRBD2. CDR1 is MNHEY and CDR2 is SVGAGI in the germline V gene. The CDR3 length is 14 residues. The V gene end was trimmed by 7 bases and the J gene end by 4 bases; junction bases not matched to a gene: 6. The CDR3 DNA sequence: TGTGCCAGCACCCGGGAGGTGGGCACCGGGGAGCTGTTTTTT. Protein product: CASTREVGTGELFF.

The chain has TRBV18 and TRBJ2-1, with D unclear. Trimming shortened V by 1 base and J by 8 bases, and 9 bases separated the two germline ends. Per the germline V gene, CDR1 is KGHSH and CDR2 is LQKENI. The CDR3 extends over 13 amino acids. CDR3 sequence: CASSPLRSDEQFF. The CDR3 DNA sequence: TGTGCCAGCTCACCACTTAGATCGGATGAGCAGTTCTTC.

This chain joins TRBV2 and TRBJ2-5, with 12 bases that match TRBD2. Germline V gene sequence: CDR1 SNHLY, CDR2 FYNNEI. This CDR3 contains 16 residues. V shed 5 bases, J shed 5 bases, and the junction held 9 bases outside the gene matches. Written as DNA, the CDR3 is TGTGCCAGCAGTTCCCCGGGACTAGCGGGTAGGGAGACCCAGTACTTC. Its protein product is CASSSPGLAGRETQYF.

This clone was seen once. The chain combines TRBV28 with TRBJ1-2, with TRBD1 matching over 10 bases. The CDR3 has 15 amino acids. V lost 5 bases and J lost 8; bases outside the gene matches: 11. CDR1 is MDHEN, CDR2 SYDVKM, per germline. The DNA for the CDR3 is TGTGCCAGCAGTCCCCCCCTCGGGACAGGGGAAGGCTACACCTTC. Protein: CASSPPLGTGEGYTF.

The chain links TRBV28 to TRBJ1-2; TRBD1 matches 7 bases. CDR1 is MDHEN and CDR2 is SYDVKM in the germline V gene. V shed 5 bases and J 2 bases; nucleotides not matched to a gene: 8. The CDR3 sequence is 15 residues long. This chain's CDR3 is CASSTTGVQNYGYTF. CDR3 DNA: TGTGCCAGCAGTACAACAGGGGTCCAGAACTATGGCTACACCTTC.

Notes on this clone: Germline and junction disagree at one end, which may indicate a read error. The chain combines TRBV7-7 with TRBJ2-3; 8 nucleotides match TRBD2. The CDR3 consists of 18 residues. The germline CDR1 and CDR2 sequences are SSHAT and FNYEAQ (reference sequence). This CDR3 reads CASSFGLGVAGYTDTQYF. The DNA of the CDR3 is TGTGCTAGCAGCTTTGGCCTTGGGGTAGCGGGATACACAGATACGCAGTATTTT.

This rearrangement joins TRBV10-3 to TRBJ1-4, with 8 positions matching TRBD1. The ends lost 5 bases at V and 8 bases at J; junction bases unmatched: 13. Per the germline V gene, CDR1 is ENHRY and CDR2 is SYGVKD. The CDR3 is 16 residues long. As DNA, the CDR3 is TGTGCCATCAGTCCAACATCGGACAGGGCGGAGGAAAAACTGTTTTTT. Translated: CAISPTSDRAEEKLFF.

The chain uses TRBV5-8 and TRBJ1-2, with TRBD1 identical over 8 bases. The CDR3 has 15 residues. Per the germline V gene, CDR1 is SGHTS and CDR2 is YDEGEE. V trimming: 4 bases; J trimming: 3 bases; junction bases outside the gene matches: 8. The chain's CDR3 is CASSAGQVTYYGYTF. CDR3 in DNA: TGTGCCAGCAGCGCGGGACAGGTTACTTACTATGGCTACACCTTC.

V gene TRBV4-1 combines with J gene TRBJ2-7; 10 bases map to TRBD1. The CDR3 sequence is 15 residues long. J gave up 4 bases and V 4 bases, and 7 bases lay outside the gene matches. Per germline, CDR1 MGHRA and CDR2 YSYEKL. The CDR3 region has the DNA TGCGCCAGCAGCCCCCTTCGGGACAGGGGTTACGAGCAGTACTTC. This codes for CASSPLRDRGYEQYF.

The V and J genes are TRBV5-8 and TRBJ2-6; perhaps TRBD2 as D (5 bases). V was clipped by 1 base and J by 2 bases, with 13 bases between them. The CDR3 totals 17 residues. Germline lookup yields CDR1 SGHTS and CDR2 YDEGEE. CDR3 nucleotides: TGTGCCAGCAGCTTGCTTATTGACGGGGCTGGGGCCAACGTCCTGACTTTC. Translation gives CASSLLIDGAGANVLTF.

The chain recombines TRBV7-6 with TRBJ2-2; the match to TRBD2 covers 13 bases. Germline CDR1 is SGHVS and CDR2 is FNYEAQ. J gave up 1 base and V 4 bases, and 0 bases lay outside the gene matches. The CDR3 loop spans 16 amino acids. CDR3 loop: CASSWTSGGNTGELFF. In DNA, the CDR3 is TGTGCCAGCAGCTGGACTAGCGGGGGGAACACCGGGGAGCTGTTTTTT.

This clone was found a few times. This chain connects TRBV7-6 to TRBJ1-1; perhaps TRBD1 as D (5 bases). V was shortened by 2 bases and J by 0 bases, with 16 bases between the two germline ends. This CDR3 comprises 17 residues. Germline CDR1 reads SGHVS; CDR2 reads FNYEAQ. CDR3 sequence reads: CASSLFRNRQLNTEAFF. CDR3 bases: TGTGCCAGCAGCTTATTCAGGAACAGGCAGCTGAACACTGAAGCTTTCTTT.

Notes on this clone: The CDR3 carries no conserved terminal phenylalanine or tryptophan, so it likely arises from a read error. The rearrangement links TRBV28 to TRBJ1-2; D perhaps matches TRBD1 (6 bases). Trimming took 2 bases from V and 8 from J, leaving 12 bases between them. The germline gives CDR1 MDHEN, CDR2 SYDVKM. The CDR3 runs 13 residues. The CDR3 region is CASSLRDIFGYTL. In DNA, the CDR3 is TGTGCCAGCAGTTTAAGGGACATCTTCGGCTACACCCTC.

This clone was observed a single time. The CDR3 sequence is CASSFERGQTYEQYF. CDR3 sequence (DNA): TGTGCCAGCAGCTTTGAGCGGGGGCAGACCTACGAGCAGTACTTC. V is TRBV11-1 and J is TRBJ2-7; TRBD2 agrees at 8 bases. V dropped 3 bases and J dropped 2; count of bases not matched to a gene: 6. CDR1 SGHAT and CDR2 FQDESV come from the germline V gene (reference sequence). This CDR3 contains 15 residues. Based on the CDR3 plus reference TRBV11-1 and TRBJ2-7, the full variable domain is EAEVAQSPRYKITEKSQAVAFWCDPISGHATLYWYRQILGQGPELLVQFQDESVVDDSQLPKDRFSAERLKGVDSTLKIQPAELGDSAMYLCASSFERGQTYEQYFGPGTRLTVT.

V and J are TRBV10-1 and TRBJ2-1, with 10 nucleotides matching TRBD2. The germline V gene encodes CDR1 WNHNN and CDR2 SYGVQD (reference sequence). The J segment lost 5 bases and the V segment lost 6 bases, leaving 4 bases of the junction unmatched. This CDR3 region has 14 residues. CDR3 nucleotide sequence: TGCGCCAGCAGCCTTAGCGGGGGGCACAATGAGCAGTTCTTC. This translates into CASSLSGGHNEQFF.

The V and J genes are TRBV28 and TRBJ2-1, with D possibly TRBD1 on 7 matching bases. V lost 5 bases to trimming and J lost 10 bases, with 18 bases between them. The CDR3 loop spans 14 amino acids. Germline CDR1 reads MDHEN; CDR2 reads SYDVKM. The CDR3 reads CASSTTSPGGEQFF. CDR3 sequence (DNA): TGTGCCAGCAGTACCACCTCCCCAGGGGGGGAGCAGTTCTTC.

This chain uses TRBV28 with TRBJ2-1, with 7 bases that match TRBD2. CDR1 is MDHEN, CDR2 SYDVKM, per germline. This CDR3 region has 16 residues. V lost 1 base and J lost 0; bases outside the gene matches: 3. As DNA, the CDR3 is TGTGCCAGCAGTTTATACGGGAGGAGCTCCTACAATGAGCAGTTCTTC. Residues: CASSLYGRSSYNEQFF. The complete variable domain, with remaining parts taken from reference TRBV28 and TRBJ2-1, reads DVKVTQSSRYLVKRTGEKVFLECVQDMDHENMFWYRQDPGLGLRLIYFSYDVKMKEKGDIPEGYSVSREKKERFSLILESASTNQTSMYLCASSLYGRSSYNEQFFGPGTRLTVL.

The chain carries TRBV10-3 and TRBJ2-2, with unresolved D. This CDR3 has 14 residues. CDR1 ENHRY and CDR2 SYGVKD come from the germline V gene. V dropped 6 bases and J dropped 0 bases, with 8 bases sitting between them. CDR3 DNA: TGTGCCATCAGCCCACAGTCGAACACCGGGGAGCTGTTTTTT. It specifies CAISPQSNTGELFF.

The CDR3 is CASSLGLQGNQPQHF. The CDR3 coding sequence is TGTGCCAGCAGCTTGGGGTTACAGGGCAATCAGCCCCAGCATTTT. V is TRBV5-8 and J is TRBJ1-5, with D possibly being TRBD1 (5 bases). V lost 0 bases, J lost 2 bases, and 9 bases lay in between. Germline V gene sequence: CDR1 SGHTS, CDR2 YDEGEE. CDR3 length: 15 residues. The complete variable domain, with remaining parts taken from reference TRBV5-8 and TRBJ1-5, reads EAGVTQSPTHLIKTRGQQATLRCSPISGHTSVYWYQQALGLGLQFLLWYDEGEERNRGNFPPRFSGRQFPNYSSELNVNALELEDSALYLCASSLGLQGNQPQHFGDGTRLSIL.

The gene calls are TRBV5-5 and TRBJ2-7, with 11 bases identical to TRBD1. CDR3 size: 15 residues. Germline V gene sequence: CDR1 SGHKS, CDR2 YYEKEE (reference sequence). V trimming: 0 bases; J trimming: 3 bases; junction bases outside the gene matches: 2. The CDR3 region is CASSLGTGGYYEQYF. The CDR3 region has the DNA TGTGCCAGCAGCTTGGGGACAGGGGGCTACTACGAGCAGTACTTC.